This T cell receptor beta chain was profiled in a study of T-cell memory formation after mild COVID-19 (dated by TCRdb to the early 2020s). As for the study more broadly: TCR sequence clusters from the two donors were largely donor specific. The cohort was made up of two young adult volunteers, one female and one male, who were previously healthy. In two donors, T-cell clones that expanded and contracted after mild COVID-19 were tracked by sequencing TCRalpha and TCRbeta repertoires over time.

Broad study findings and their caveats: Only a couple of mild cases were covered by the study, and larger cohorts that include severe cases with pre-infection samples were considered necessary. Whether the second-wave clones peaking on day 37 were SARS-CoV-2 specific was not confirmed. Contracting CD4+ clones turned up mainly in the CM and EM memory subsets, whereas EMRA was where CD8+ clones were enriched. Clones that contracted from day 15 to 85 showed balanced CD4/CD8 phenotypes, whereas a second wave of clones that expanded from day 15 to 37 leaned towards CD4+. Some responding clones were detected in pre-infection memory, which suggested that pre-existing cross-reactive memory T cells had joined the SARS-CoV-2 response.

Ficoll-Paque density gradient centrifugation was the method used to isolate PBMCs. Data came from an Illumina NovaSeq 6000. cDNA libraries for TCRalpha and TCRbeta were prepared by 5'RACE using constant-segment primers, with sample barcodes and unique molecular identifiers added. RNA was extracted from every sample with Trizol reagent. Library amplification was performed in two PCR steps, and a second sample barcode and Illumina TruSeq adapters were introduced in the second step. The libraries were sequenced on an Illumina NovaSeq using 2 x 150 bp paired-end reads. In the paper's pipeline: With migec v1.2.7, reads were demultiplexed and then collapsed into UMI-guided consensus sequences. With mixcr v2.1.11, UMI consensuses were aligned to TRA and TRB V and J templates and assembled into clonotypes. A clonotype was counted as expanded or contracted only if both edgeR and NoisET called the change significant, with noise models trained on biological replicates. edgeR calls used a false discovery rate-adjusted p below 0.01 and a log2 fold-change threshold of 1. As an exploratory analysis of dynamics, max-normalized trajectories of the 1000 most abundant clonotypes were examined with PCA combined with hierarchical clustering. Separately sequenced CD4+ and CD8+ repertoires were used to assign a CD4 or CD8 phenotype to each responding clone. TCRdb trimmed the raw reads at Q25, called clones with MiXCR and kept productive beta chains. Records with the same CDR3 protein are collapsed into one entry carrying the most frequent genes and DNA. The V and J calls and clone size come from TCRdb's table, not from the authors' own analysis. The sample yields 200,000 to 250,000 distinct CDR3 sequences; 7.5% to 10% were counted once. 3% to 4.5% of the sample is held by the ten biggest clonotypes.

Note on this clonotype: Its specific antigen is unknown. No base quality values were provided; no much bigger clone lies one nucleotide off.

Per the germline V gene, MGHRA is the CDR1 and YSYEKL is the CDR2. The junction shows trimming of 5 bases on V and 0 bases on J, plus 13 bases between the germline ends. From cysteine to phenylalanine, the CDR3 is 16 amino acids long. The sequence is cut down to CDR3 DNA, 48 bases in frame from base 1. Sequencing used PBMCs or a T cell subset sorted from them (not recorded which). The TCR originated in a man between 18 and 29 years old who had mild COVID-19 (a few samples of this study predate the infection). The sample titles of this study are shuffled in the database, so cell type and time point are left out; the donor was told from shared clones. The chain joins TRBV4-1 to TRBJ2-2, with the identity of the D gene unclear. The CDR3 protein is CASSGWGTANTGELFF. The sequence in DNA is TGCGCCAGCAGCGGTTGGGGTACTGCGAACACCGGGGAGCTGTTTTTT.